Included here is one T cell receptor (beta chain) sequence, with context. The final CDR3 position lacks the conserved phenylalanine or tryptophan, pointing to a likely read error. The PCR used 60 Vbeta and 13 Jbeta primers. Assay: immunoSEQ multiplex PCR; the TCRdb copy retains only in-frame clones and omits some. The sample includes 95,000 to 150,000 clones, more than 60% seen only once; the top ten take 1.5%. These data originate in a study of cytomegalovirus exposure and HLA in healthy donors. V lost 6 bases and J 0 bases, leaving 11 bases between the germline ends. The CDR3 runs to 14 residues. CDR1 and CDR2 from the germline V gene are MDHEN and SYDVKM.

The chain has TRBV28 and TRBJ1-2, with no clear D. The clonotype was recovered from a young man in good health and CMV-seronegative. Sequencing was performed on PBMCs. The CDR3 spells CASSLGSTNYGYTL. CDR3 DNA: TGTGCCAGCAGCCTCGGGTCTACTAACTATGGCTACACCCTC.